Listed below are T cell receptor beta chains from one sample, sequenced in a study of OX40 agonist ivuxolimab in advanced cancers. The data were produced by immunoSEQ multiplex PCR, yet TCRdb's version contains in-frame clones alone and is incomplete. The sample lists approximately 64,000 clones, 86% occurring once. Sequencing was performed on CD4+ or CD8+ T cells sorted from blood, taken in a trial of the OX40 agonist ivuxolimab. These receptors all come from an adult with an advanced solid tumor such as melanoma, head and neck, liver or kidney cancer. Both conserved end residues are part of each CDR3. The D gene is left open where the match is weak. The size of a clone is reported for some rows only, either as once, few or many, or as a class for expanded clones.

TRBJ1-6 . TRBD1 13 TRBV30 CAWAGTENSPLHF TGTGCCTGGGCCGGGACAGAGAATTCACCCCTCCACTTT
TRBJ2-3 . . 13 TRBV29-1 CSVPRDGTDTQYF TGCAGCGTTCCCAGGGACGGCACAGATACGCAGTATTTT
TRBJ2-2 few . 16 TRBV5-4 CASSLGGDLGAGELFF TGTGCCAGCAGCTTGGGCGGTGACTTAGGGGCCGGGGAGCTGTTTTTT
TRBJ2-2 . TRBD2 14 TRBV6-5 CASSWDYGTGELFF TGTGCCAGCAGTTGGGACTACGGCACCGGGGAGCTGTTTTTT
TRBJ2-1 . TRBD1 16 TRBV2 CASSDKAGTGDNEQFF TGTGCCAGCAGTGATAAAGCCGGGACAGGGGACAATGAGCAGTTCTTC
TRBJ2-3 . TRBD1 15 TRBV19 CASSMRQGSTDTQYF TGTGCCAGTAGTATGAGACAGGGAAGCACAGATACGCAGTATTTT
TRBJ2-5 . TRBD1 12 TRBV29-1 CSVGQGEETQYF TGCAGCGTTGGCCAGGGGGAAGAGACCCAGTACTTC
TRBJ2-3 . TRBD2 16 TRBV5-1 CASSRTSGGTPDTQYF TGCGCCAGCAGCCGGACTAGCGGGGGGACGCCAGATACGCAGTATTTT
TRBJ2-3 . TRBD2 17 TRBV5-1 CASSSRLAGVRADTQYF TGCGCCAGCAGCTCCCGACTAGCGGGGGTCAGGGCAGATACGCAGTATTTT
TRBJ1-4 . . 17 TRBV5-5 CASSLAGDGSSNEKLFF TGTGCCAGCAGCTTGGCAGGGGACGGATCCTCTAATGAAAAACTGTTTTTT
TRBJ2-3 once TRBD2 13 TRBV5-1 CASYGTSADTQYF TGCGCCAGCTACGGGACTAGCGCGGATACGCAGTATTTT
TRBJ2-7 . . 15 TRBV28 CASSPSLLAQSEQYF TGTGCCAGCAGTCCGTCCTTGTTGGCCCAATCAGAGCAGTACTTC
TRBJ2-5 once . 13 TRBV6-6 CASSDRRGETQYF TGTGCCAGCAGCGATCGTCGAGGGGAGACCCAGTACTTC
TRBJ1-2 . . 14 TRBV7-2 CASSAQTGFYGYTF TGTGCCAGCAGCGCACAAACAGGGTTCTATGGCTACACCTTC
TRBJ1-4 . TRBD1 16 TRBV4-1 CASSQDAGTGNEKLFF TGCGCCAGCAGCCAAGATGCAGGGACAGGGAATGAAAAACTGTTTTTT
TRBJ1-1 . . 13 TRBV2 CASSESVATEAFF TGTGCCAGCAGTGAATCTGTCGCAACTGAAGCTTTCTTT
TRBJ2-2 few TRBD1 16 TRBV4-1 CASSPNRGANTGELFF TGCGCCAGCAGCCCAAACAGGGGCGCGAACACCGGGGAGCTGTTTTTT
TRBJ2-3 . . 14 TRBV28 CASSRGPSTDTQYF TGTGCCAGCAGCCGAGGGCCTAGCACAGATACGCAGTATTTT
TRBJ1-1 . . 15 TRBV28 CASRIRLGPRAEAFF TGTGCCAGCAGGATCCGACTCGGCCCCCGGGCTGAAGCTTTCTTT